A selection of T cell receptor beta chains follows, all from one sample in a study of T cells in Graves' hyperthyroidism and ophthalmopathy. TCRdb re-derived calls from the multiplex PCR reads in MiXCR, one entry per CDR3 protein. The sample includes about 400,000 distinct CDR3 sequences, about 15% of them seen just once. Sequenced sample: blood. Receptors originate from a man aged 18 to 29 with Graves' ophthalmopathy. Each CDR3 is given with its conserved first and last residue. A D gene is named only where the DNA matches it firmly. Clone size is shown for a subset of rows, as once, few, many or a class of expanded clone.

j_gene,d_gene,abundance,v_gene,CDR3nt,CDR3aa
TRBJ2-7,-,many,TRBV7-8,TGTGCCAGCAGCCTGCCGGGGGATTCCTACGAGCAGTACTTC,CASSLPGDSYEQYF
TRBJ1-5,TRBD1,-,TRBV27,TGTGCCAGCAGTTTAGGGCCCGGGACAGGTAATCAGCCCCAGCATTTT,CASSLGPGTGNQPQHF
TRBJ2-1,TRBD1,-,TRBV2,TGTGCCAGCAGTGAGAGGGACAGGGTTTACAATGAGCAGTTCTTC,CASSERDRVYNEQFF
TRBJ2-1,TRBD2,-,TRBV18,TGTGCCAGCTCACGACTTAGCGGGGGGGCCGATTTTGAGCAGTTCTTC,CASSRLSGGADFEQFF
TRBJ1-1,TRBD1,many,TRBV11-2,TGTGCCAGCAGCCTTAGGACAGGTTCTTTGACTGAAGCTTTCTTT,CASSLRTGSLTEAFF
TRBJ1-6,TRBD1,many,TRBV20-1,TGCAGTGCTACCATGACAGGGATGAATTCACCCCTCCACTTT,CSATMTGMNSPLHF
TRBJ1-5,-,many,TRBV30,TGTGCCTGGAGTCCGGACCCTTATAGCAATCAGCCCCAGCATTTT,CAWSPDPYSNQPQHF
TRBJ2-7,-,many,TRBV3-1,TGTGCCAGCAGCCAAGCCCCCCAGGGCCATACTCTAAGGGAGCAGTACTTC,CASSQAPQGHTLREQYF
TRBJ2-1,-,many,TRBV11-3,TGTGCCAGCAGCTTAGGCAGGTCCACCTACAATGAGCAGTTCTTC,CASSLGRSTYNEQFF
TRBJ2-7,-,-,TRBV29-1,TGCAGCGTTGAAATCGGCGACGGGAGAGCCCTCGACGAGCAGTACTTC,CSVEIGDGRALDEQYF